This is a list of T cell receptor beta chains from one sample in a study of shared clonotypes between healthy human individuals. The repertoire was sequenced with immunoSEQ multiplex PCR; TCRdb's copy has only in-frame clones and lacks some. Among about 980,000 clones listed, about three quarters were seen once. Sequenced sample: memory CD4+ T cells sorted from blood. Source of these receptors: a man aged 18 to 35 in good health. The CDR3 runs from the conserved cysteine through the conserved F or W. A D gene is named only where the DNA matches it firmly. Clone size is given for some rows only: seen once, a few or many times, or a class if the clone is expanded.

J gene	V gene	D gene	clone size	CDR3 DNA	CDR3 protein
TRBJ1-5	TRBV28	NA	NA	TGTGCCAGCAGTTCCTCGACTGGATTCGCTCAGCCCCAGCATTTT	CASSSSTGFAQPQHF
TRBJ2-5	TRBV18	NA	NA	TGTGCCAGCTCACTAAATCCGACAGGCCCGGAACGACAAGAGACCCAGTACTTC	CASSLNPTGPERQETQYF
TRBJ1-4	TRBV5-1	TRBD1	NA	TGCGCCAGCAGCTTAACACAGGGGGCCTCGGAAAAACTGTTTTTT	CASSLTQGASEKLFF
TRBJ2-1	TRBV25-1	TRBD2	NA	TGTGCCAGCAGTGATCCGAGGCTAGCGGGGAATGAGCAGTTCTTC	CASSDPRLAGNEQFF
TRBJ1-6	TRBV2	NA	NA	TGTGCCCGAGCCTCCATAAATTCACCCCTCCACTTT	CARASINSPLHF
TRBJ2-3	TRBV7-2	NA	few	TGTGCCAGCAGCTTAAAGAGGGCGGATACGCAGTATTTT	CASSLKRADTQYF
TRBJ1-1	TRBV7-2	NA	NA	TGTGCCAGCAGCCCCAGGGGGAACACTGAAGCTTTCTTT	CASSPRGNTEAFF
TRBJ1-5	TRBV6-1	NA	NA	TGTGCCAGCAGTGAAGTCTGGGGACTAAAAGGGCAGCCCCAGCATTTT	CASSEVWGLKGQPQHF
TRBJ2-1	TRBV6-1	NA	few	TGTGCCAGCAGTGAGCAGTCATACAATGAGCAGTTCTTC	CASSEQSYNEQFF
TRBJ1-5	TRBV7-2	NA	once	TGTGCCAGCAGCTTAGCAGCAGGGGATAATCAGCCCCAGCATTTT	CASSLAAGDNQPQHF
TRBJ1-1	TRBV5-6	TRBD1	NA	TGTGCCAGCAGAAAAAGACAGGGAGGGGAGGCTTTCTTT	CASRKRQGGEAFF
TRBJ2-3	TRBV6-4	NA	NA	TGTGCCAGCAGTGTTTTTGGGGGGACAGATACGCAGTATTTT	CASSVFGGTDTQYF
TRBJ2-1	TRBV19	NA	NA	TGTGCCAGTAGTCCACAATTGCATGAGCAGTTCTTC	CASSPQLHEQFF
TRBJ2-7	TRBV28	TRBD1	NA	TGTGCCAGCAGTTCCCCGGGACAGACCTACGAGCAGTACTTC	CASSSPGQTYEQYF
TRBJ2-5	TRBV5-1	NA	NA	TGCGCCAGCAGCTTGGCGGCGGGGCCCCCTGAGACCCAGTACTTC	CASSLAAGPPETQYF
TRBJ2-5	TRBV18	NA	NA	TGTGCCAGCTCACCTTCCCGCTTGGAGACCCAGTACTTC	CASSPSRLETQYF
TRBJ2-7	TRBV6-1	NA	NA	TGTGCCAGCAGTGAATCCAGGCCACCCTACGAGCAGTACTTC	CASSESRPPYEQYF
TRBJ2-5	TRBV9	NA	few	TGTGCCAGCAGCGTAGAATCCTACCTTCAAGAGACCCAGTACTTC	CASSVESYLQETQYF
TRBJ2-1	TRBV5-6	NA	once	TGTGCCAGCAGCTTTGTTACTAGATGGCATGAGCAGTTCTTC	CASSFVTRWHEQFF
TRBJ1-1	TRBV5-1	TRBD1	NA	TGCGCCAGCAGCTTCCAGGGGGCGACTGAAGCTTTCTTT	CASSFQGATEAFF
TRBJ2-5	TRBV7-2	NA	few	TGTGCCAGCAGCTCCTCCGGGGCCCAAGAGACCCAGTACTTC	CASSSSGAQETQYF
TRBJ1-6	TRBV30	NA	NA	TGTGCCTGGAGTGGGGCTAGGAGTTCACCCCTCCACTTT	CAWSGARSSPLHF
TRBJ1-2	TRBV6-6	TRBD1	NA	TGTGCCAACTCCCCACTTGGGGACAGGGGGTATGGCTACACCTTC	CANSPLGDRGYGYTF
TRBJ2-7	TRBV29-1	TRBD1	NA	TGCAGCGTTATTGTCGGACAGGGGATCTACGAGCAGTACTTC	CSVIVGQGIYEQYF
TRBJ2-1	TRBV7-2	TRBD2	once	TGTGCCAGCAGCTTTAGCGGGGAGCAGTTCTTC	CASSFSGEQFF
TRBJ1-5	TRBV6-1	NA	NA	TGTGCCAGCAAAGAATATAGCAATCAGCCCCAGCATTTT	CASKEYSNQPQHF
TRBJ2-5	TRBV7-9	NA	few	TGTGCCAGCAGCTTAGCCGGGGGAGAGACCCAGTACTTC	CASSLAGGETQYF
TRBJ2-7	TRBV30	NA	NA	TGTGCCTGGAATCTCGGAATTGGGTACGAGCAGTACTTC	CAWNLGIGYEQYF
TRBJ2-7	TRBV11-2	TRBD1	NA	TGTGCCAGCAGCCTTCCCGGGACAGGAGTCGCCGAGCAGTACTTC	CASSLPGTGVAEQYF